These 2 T cell receptor beta chains were sequenced from one sample in a study of cytomegalovirus exposure and HLA in healthy donors (TCRdb year 2017). Library construction relied on the immunoSEQ multiplex PCR assay. A mixture of 60 forward primers for TCR Vbeta segments and 13 reverse primers for TCR Jbeta segments was used in the multiplex PCR. TCRdb holds this immuneACCESS table with in-frame rearrangements only. Some clones are missing; in checked studies, unresolved V genes explain under half, and the rest has no known cause. The sample table contains 150,000 to 200,000 clones; only one count was recorded for 75% to 85% of them. 0.7% to 0.95% of the sample comes from the top ten. The sequencing input was PBMCs. The receptors shown here come from a woman under 30 in good health and CMV-seronegative.

The CDR3 protein is CASTSQGNTEAFF. In DNA, the CDR3 is TGTGCCAGTACCTCTCAGGGGAACACTGAAGCTTTCTTT. This chain joins TRBV19 and TRBJ1-1; perhaps TRBD1 as D (5 bases). The CDR3 sequence is 13 residues long. From germline, CDR1 is LNHDA and CDR2 SQIVND (reference sequence). Trimming removed 7 bases from V and 1 base from J, with 10 bases in between. Filled out from reference TRBV19 and TRBJ1-1, the complete variable domain reads DGGITQSPKYLFRKEGQNVTLSCEQNLNHDAMYWYRQDPGQGLRLIYYSQIVNDFQKGDIAEGYSVSREKKESFPLTVTSAQKNPTAFYLCASTSQGNTEAFFGQGTRLTVV.

This clone has just one count. The genes are TRBV9 and TRBJ2-7, with a possible D match to TRBD2 (6 bases). This CDR3 is built from 16 residues. The V gene's germline CDR1 is SGDLS and CDR2 YYNGEE. V dropped 0 bases and J dropped 3 bases, with 16 bases sitting between them. CDR3 DNA: TGTGCCAGCAGCGTAGGTGGTCTGGGGACTTACTACGAGCAGTACTTC. This gives the protein CASSVGGLGTYYEQYF.